The present entry profiles one T cell receptor beta chain with its context. The clone's antigen remains unknown. Per-base quality was not reported, and no clone a single base away is much larger than it. This entry comes from a study (dated by TCRdb to between 2014 and 2017). About the full investigation: The study set out to test whether tumor-infiltrating Tregs in breast cancer get recruited from blood Tregs or are instead converted in situ from other CD4+ T cell subsets.

V lost 5 bases and J lost 6 bases; the stretch between them is 13 bases long. The CDR3 starts with the cysteine, ends with the phenylalanine, and has 14 residues. Only the CDR3 portion is preserved as DNA: 42 bases, with reading frame beginning at the first base. Taken from the germline V gene, the CDR1 and CDR2 loops are SGHNT and YENEEA. The paper as a whole reports these results and caveats: The larger-cohort validation was restricted to a single TCR beta V-J rearrangement rather than whole repertoires. Tumor-infiltrating Treg TCR alpha and beta sequences overlapped most with tumor naive CD4+ T cells, then with blood naive CD4+ T cells. In terms of TCR gene usage, tumor memory CD4+ T cells clustered together with blood and lymph node memory CD4+ cells, as well as with lymph node naive CD4+ cells.

Cells that were CD4+CD25+CD127-/low were the ones isolated as Tregs. Tregs, naive and memory CD4+ T cells from tumor, blood and ipsilateral draining lymph nodes of about five breast cancer patients underwent full-length TCR alpha and beta sequencing. Tumor tissue and lymph nodes obtained from ipsilateral axillary dissection were perfused with PBS, minced and then digested with collagenase I and hyaluronidase. Ficoll density gradient centrifugation was used to isolate mononuclear cells from lymph nodes or from approximately 50 ml of peripheral blood. FACS confirmed that the sorted cell populations were more than 90% pure. Full-length TCR variable regions were amplified by 5' RACE PCR with constant-region reverse primers, and semi-nested PCR with Nested Universal Primer A was subsequently performed. The ReliaPrep RNA Cell Miniprep System was used to extract total RNA, which was then reverse transcribed into 5'RACE-ready cDNA with the SMARTer RACE 5'/3' Kit. Full-length TCR alpha and beta libraries were barcoded with multiplex adaptors and sequenced on an Illumina MiSeq. For the original study's pipeline: For each of nine subset-tissue groups, sequencing data from the five patients were pooled, and the groups were then compared using unsupervised clustering of TCR gene usage. The Morisita-Horn index was used to calculate repertoire similarity, with shared sequences weighted according to their contribution to each repertoire. TCRdb redid the processing of the public reads, applying fastp at Q25 and MiXCR, and retained in-frame beta chains. Each CDR3 protein appears once, grouped with its most common genes and DNA. The V and J calls shown here were made by TCRdb, not taken from the authors' results. The sample records about 43,000 distinct CDR3 sequences, 22% of which are singletons. Of the sample, about 4.5% falls within the top ten clones.

This receptor was taken from a female donor with breast cancer. The sample taken for sequencing was Tregs sorted from a lymph node. This chain joins TRBV11-3 to TRBJ2-2; perhaps TRBD2 is the D gene, with 6 bases matching. The CDR3: CASSGSGEAGELFF. The DNA reads as follows: TGTGCCAGCAGCGGGTCGGGAGAGGCCGGGGAGCTGTTTTTT.